These T cell receptor beta chains were read from a single sample in a study of identifying expanded T cells in peripheral blood. The method was immunoSEQ multiplex PCR; TCRdb's version includes in-frame clones alone and lacks a portion of them. This table has over 45,000 clones, about 85% appearing once. Sample: blood. The receptor source for this set is a person between 18 and 69 years old in good health. Both conserved end residues are part of each CDR3. A D gene is named only where the DNA matches it firmly. Size is stated for part of the rows, as once, few or many counts, or as a class when the clone is expanded.

V	J	size	D	CDR3	DNA
TRBV30	TRBJ1-5	few	.	CAWSVQGNQPQHF	TGTGCCTGGAGTGTACAGGGCAATCAGCCCCAGCATTTT
TRBV15	TRBJ2-5	.	TRBD1	CATSREGTARRAQYF	TGTGCCACCAGCAGAGAGGGGACAGCAAGAAGGGCCCAGTACTTC
TRBV20-1	TRBJ1-1	.	.	CSARGRIEAFF	TGCAGTGCTAGAGGACGAATTGAAGCTTTCTTT
TRBV9	TRBJ1-3	.	.	CASSVYLGGEAGNTIYF	TGTGCCAGCAGCGTCTACCTCGGAGGTGAGGCAGGAAACACCATATATTTT
TRBV11-1	TRBJ2-5	.	TRBD1	CASSSGTVKETQYF	TGTGCCAGCAGCTCCGGGACAGTTAAAGAGACCCAGTACTTC
TRBV5-1	TRBJ2-6	.	.	CASSKANVLTF	TGCGCCAGCTCAAAAGCCAACGTCCTGACTTTC
TRBV9	TRBJ1-2	.	.	CASSVEYGGDYGYTF	TGTGCCAGCAGCGTAGAGTACGGGGGGGACTATGGCTACACCTTC
TRBV30	TRBJ1-1	.	.	CAWSVQGRREAFF	TGTGCCTGGAGTGTCCAGGGGAGACGGGAAGCTTTCTTT
TRBV5-4	TRBJ2-1	.	TRBD2	CASRGLAGMGSEQFF	TGTGCCAGCAGGGGACTAGCGGGAATGGGAAGTGAGCAGTTCTTC
TRBV21-1	TRBJ2-5	.	.	CASRPTSGRFQVREETQYF	TGTGCCAGCCGTCCGACTAGCGGGAGATTTCAAGTTCGGGAAGAGACCCAGTACTTC
TRBV5-4	TRBJ1-1	.	TRBD1	CASSLDTGEGTEAFF	TGTGCCAGCAGCTTGGATACAGGGGAGGGCACTGAAGCTTTCTTT
TRBV6-6	TRBJ2-1	once	TRBD2	CASSRAGGSYNEQFF	TGTGCCAGCAGCAGAGCGGGAGGGTCCTACAATGAGCAGTTCTTC
TRBV5-6	TRBJ2-7	.	.	CASSWIDRTYEQYF	TGTGCCAGCAGCTGGATCGACAGGACCTACGAGCAGTACTTC
TRBV11-2	TRBJ2-7	.	.	CASSAYISYEQYF	TGTGCCAGCAGCGCTTACATCAGCTACGAGCAGTACTTC
TRBV29-1	TRBJ2-1	.	TRBD2	CSAGTSGGNNEQFF	TGCAGCGCCGGGACTAGCGGGGGCAACAATGAGCAGTTCTTC
TRBV12-5	TRBJ1-2	.	.	CASGLDRTVQLANYGYTF	TGTGCTAGTGGTTTGGATCGGACAGTTCAGTTAGCTAACTATGGCTACACCTTC
TRBV20-1	TRBJ1-1	.	.	CSAPARAFF	TGCAGTGCTCCCGCTCGTGCTTTCTTT
TRBV4-2	TRBJ2-3	.	.	CASSQGGRGDTQYF	TGTGCCAGCAGCCAAGGGGGAAGGGGGGATACGCAGTATTTT
TRBV2	TRBJ2-7	few	TRBD2	CASKGRAGVGEQYF	TGTGCCAGCAAAGGAAGAGCGGGAGTGGGCGAGCAGTACTTC
TRBV19	TRBJ1-2	once	TRBD1	CASRSIQSVGRQGVYGYTF	TGTGCCAGTAGAAGTATACAGTCGGTCGGGCGACAGGGGGTTTATGGCTACACCTTC
TRBV9	TRBJ2-2	.	TRBD1	CASSVKGQGANTGELFF	TGTGCCAGCAGCGTAAAGGGACAGGGCGCGAACACCGGGGAGCTGTTTTTT
TRBV5-1	TRBJ1-2	once	.	CASTRGEAGRGGGYTF	TGCGCCAGCACCCGTGGAGAAGCAGGCCGCGGGGGTGGCTACACCTTC
TRBV11-2	TRBJ2-5	.	.	CASSFARANPETQYF	TGTGCCAGCAGCTTCGCTCGGGCGAATCCGGAGACCCAGTACTTC
TRBV27	TRBJ2-2	once	TRBD2	CASKTRGTSGSISGELFF	TGTGCCAGCAAGACCCGGGGGACTAGCGGGAGCATATCCGGGGAGCTGTTTTTT
TRBV9	TRBJ2-1	.	TRBD2	CASSPLAGVGSNEQFF	TGTGCCAGCAGCCCCCTAGCGGGGGTGGGTTCGAATGAGCAGTTCTTC
TRBV19	TRBJ1-1	.	.	CASIPGPARGTEAFF	TGTGCCAGTATTCCGGGACCAGCGAGGGGCACTGAAGCTTTCTTT
TRBV6-1	TRBJ2-3	.	.	CASKLGGDTQYF	TGTGCCAGCAAACTAGGTGGAGATACGCAGTATTTT
TRBV25-1	TRBJ1-5	few	TRBD1	CASSGSGQPNQPQHF	TGTGCCAGCAGTGGGTCGGGACAGCCTAATCAGCCCCAGCATTTT
TRBV4-3	TRBJ1-3	few	.	CASSQDSRASGNTIYF	TGCGCCAGCAGCCAAGATAGCAGGGCCTCTGGAAACACCATATATTTT
TRBV27	TRBJ2-1	.	TRBD2	CASSLKGLAGVNEQFF	TGTGCCAGCAGTTTAAAGGGACTAGCGGGAGTCAATGAGCAGTTCTTC
TRBV6-1	TRBJ2-3	.	TRBD2	CASSARGGGTDTQYF	TGTGCCAGCAGTGCGCGGGGGGGAGGCACAGATACGCAGTATTTT
TRBV18	TRBJ1-5	.	TRBD1	CASSPVRRGKNQPQHF	TGTGCCAGCTCACCAGTACGCAGGGGGAAGAATCAGCCCCAGCATTTT
TRBV11-2	TRBJ2-5	few	TRBD1	CASSTTGQGMSETQYF	TGTGCCAGCAGCACTACCGGACAGGGCATGTCGGAGACCCAGTACTTC
TRBV5-1	TRBJ2-3	.	.	CASSAGDSTDTQYF	TGCGCCAGCAGCGCCGGGGATAGCACAGATACGCAGTATTTT
TRBV28	TRBJ1-4	.	TRBD1	CASRQGPPNEKLFF	TGTGCCAGCCGACAGGGTCCCCCTAATGAAAAACTGTTTTTT
TRBV5-4	TRBJ1-2	.	.	CASSQDGLIMGYTF	TGTGCCAGCAGCCAAGACGGGCTGATCATGGGCTACACCTTC
TRBV19	TRBJ1-2	.	TRBD1	CASFTGTGGRGYTF	TGTGCCAGCTTCACGGGGACAGGGGGTCGAGGCTACACCTTC
TRBV2	TRBJ2-7	.	.	CASSGETYEQYF	TGTGCCAGCAGTGGAGAGACCTACGAGCAGTACTTC
TRBV7-9	TRBJ2-7	.	.	CASSIGTATYEQYF	TGTGCCAGCAGCATCGGGACTGCGACCTACGAGCAGTACTTC
TRBV5-5	TRBJ1-2	.	.	CASSLFMDGYTF	TGTGCCAGCAGCTTGTTTATGGATGGCTACACCTTC
TRBV7-6	TRBJ2-7	.	.	CASSTRGEQYF	TGTGCCAGCAGCACCCGTGGGGAGCAGTACTTC
TRBV7-2	TRBJ2-1	.	.	CASSYPSGTLHNEQFF	TGTGCCAGCAGCTACCCCTCAGGGACCCTACACAATGAGCAGTTCTTC
TRBV7-9	TRBJ1-1	.	.	CASSPPFGEAFF	TGTGCCAGCAGCCCCCCGTTTGGCGAAGCTTTCTTT
TRBV30	TRBJ1-1	.	.	CAWSFLGREAFF	TGTGCCTGGAGTTTCCTGGGCAGGGAAGCTTTCTTT
TRBV2	TRBJ2-3	.	.	CASRSTGEGTDTQYF	TGTGCCAGCAGGTCAACAGGGGAGGGCACAGATACGCAGTATTTT
TRBV9	TRBJ1-1	.	.	CASSVDHGGGGDSQAFF	TGTGCCAGCAGCGTAGATCATGGAGGAGGCGGGGACTCTCAAGCTTTCTTT
TRBV7-9	TRBJ2-3	.	TRBD2	CASSPRLAGGVTDTQYF	TGTGCCAGCAGCCCAAGACTAGCGGGAGGGGTGACAGATACGCAGTATTTT
TRBV10-2	TRBJ1-2	once	.	CASRNRDTKSNYGYTF	TGCGCCAGCAGGAACCGGGACACCAAGAGTAACTATGGCTACACCTTC
TRBV6-6	TRBJ1-1	.	TRBD1	CASTQGRGPTEAFF	TGTGCCAGCACCCAGGGTAGGGGGCCCACTGAAGCTTTCTTT
TRBV5-1	TRBJ2-1	.	.	CASTSYNEQFF	TGCGCCAGCACCTCCTACAATGAGCAGTTCTTC
TRBV11-2	TRBJ1-6	.	.	CASSLSAGRDNSPLHF	TGTGCCAGCAGCTTATCGGCCGGACGGGATAATTCACCCCTCCACTTT
TRBV5-4	TRBJ2-7	.	.	CASSPGQTYEQYF	TGTGCCAGCAGCCCCGGACAGACCTACGAGCAGTACTTC
TRBV7-3	TRBJ1-1	.	.	CASSSQGHTEAFF	TGTGCCAGCAGCTCGCAGGGGCACACTGAAGCTTTCTTT
TRBV27	TRBJ2-7	.	.	CASGPVGYEQYF	TGTGCCAGCGGACCGGTGGGCTACGAGCAGTACTTC
TRBV7-2	TRBJ2-7	.	.	CASRLQISYEQYF	TGTGCCAGTCGACTACAGATCTCCTACGAGCAGTACTTC
TRBV18	TRBJ1-2	.	.	CASSPQGETNYGYTF	TGTGCCAGCTCGCCACAGGGAGAAACGAACTATGGCTACACCTTC